Presented here are 25 T cell receptor beta chains from one specimen sequenced in a study of hypomethylating agent response in myelodysplastic syndrome. Using immunoSEQ multiplex PCR, the repertoire was profiled, and TCRdb retains in-frame clones only, with some absent. The repertoire has about 3,000 clones, about 80% of them found once; the top ten carry roughly 25%. The sample consisted of bone marrow, taken before or after starting hypomethylating agent treatment for myelodysplastic syndrome (not recorded which). These receptors were collected from a human donor with myelodysplastic syndrome.

This sequence joins TRBV7-2 and TRBJ2-1; 10 bases are a match to TRBD1. Germline CDR1 reads SGHTA; CDR2 reads FQGNSA. The CDR3 extends over 14 amino acids. The V segment lost 5 bases and the J segment 6 bases; nucleotides outside the gene matches: 4. The CDR3 sequence is CASSPGQGTNEQFF. CDR3 coding DNA: TGTGCCAGCAGCCCGGGACAGGGGACCAATGAGCAGTTCTTC.

The rearrangement links TRBV28 to TRBJ1-5, with a possible D match to TRBD1 (5 bases). The CDR3 runs 14 residues. Germline V gene lookup returns CDR1 MDHEN and CDR2 SYDVKM. Between the trimmed V and J ends, which lost 3 bases and 7 bases, there was a span of 13 bases. CDR3 DNA sequence: TGTGCCAGCAGTTTGGAAGGGGATGGGCAGCCCCAGCATTTT. Translating it yields CASSLEGDGQPQHF.

The chain couples TRBV5-6 to TRBJ2-5; 9 bases line up with TRBD1. This CDR3 is 15 amino acids long. V lost 7 bases and J lost 5; bases outside the gene matches: 12. Germline-derived CDR1 and CDR2 are SGHDT and YYEEEE. The CDR3 nucleotides read TGTGCCAGCGGGACAGGGAACAAGGGGCCGGAGACCCAGTACTTC. This sequence encodes CASGTGNKGPETQYF.

The sample holds one count of this clone. This chain joins TRBV6-5 and TRBJ2-5; no definite D call. Germline lookup yields CDR1 MNHEY and CDR2 SVGAGI. CDR3 length equals 11 residues. The ends were cut back, 8 bases at V and 5 bases at J, with 9 bases in the middle. Here the CDR3 DNA reads TGTGCCAGCGGGCCCCGGGAGACCCAGTACTTC. Translation: CASGPRETQYF.

V and J are TRBV9 and TRBJ2-1, with D perhaps given as TRBD1 or TRBD2 (6 bases each). CDR1 and CDR2 from the germline V gene are SGDLS and YYNGEE. The ends were cut back, 3 bases at V and 1 base at J, with 11 bases in the middle. This CDR3 region has 15 residues. The CDR3 nucleotides are TGTGCCAGCAGCGCCTGGGGGGCATCCTACAATGAGCAGTTCTTC. Translation: CASSAWGASYNEQFF.

The rearrangement uses TRBV9 and TRBJ2-3, with D possibly called TRBD1 or TRBD2 (5 bases each). Germline V gene lookup returns CDR1 SGDLS and CDR2 YYNGEE. The CDR3 contains 15 residues. With 3 bases removed from V and 4 bases from J, the gap between germline ends came to 15 bases. Written as DNA, the CDR3 is TGTGCCAGCAGCGCTATGTCAAGAGGGGCAGATACGCAGTATTTT. The encoded protein is CASSAMSRGADTQYF. Supplemented by reference TRBV9 and TRBJ2-3, the full variable domain reads DSGVTQTPKHLITATGQRVTLRCSPRSGDLSVYWYQQSLDQGLQFLIQYYNGEERAKGNILERFSAQQFPDLHSELNLSSLELGDSALYFCASSAMSRGADTQYFGPGTRLTVL.

This chain uses TRBV11-2 with TRBJ2-1; 11 positions match TRBD1. CDR1 and CDR2 from the germline V gene are SGHAT and FQNNGV. The CDR3 totals 15 residues. V was pared by 6 bases and J by 9 bases, with 10 bases of the junction left unmatched. The CDR3 protein is CASSFGTGGRGEQFF. Here the CDR3 DNA reads TGTGCCAGCAGTTTCGGGACAGGGGGAAGGGGTGAGCAGTTCTTC.

The chain carries TRBV5-6 and TRBJ2-3; D might be TRBD2 (5 bases). Germline V gives CDR1 SGHDT, CDR2 YYEEEE. Trimming cost V 0 bases and J 0 bases, with 8 bases left between them. The CDR3 is 15 amino acids. CDR3 sequence: CASSLERASTDTQYF. CDR3 nucleotide sequence: TGTGCCAGCAGCTTGGAGAGGGCCAGCACAGATACGCAGTATTTT. Filled out from reference TRBV5-6 and TRBJ2-3, the complete variable domain reads DAGVTQSPTHLIKTRGQQVTLRCSPKSGHDTVSWYQQALGQGPQFIFQYYEEEERQRGNFPDRFSGHQFPNYSSELNVNALLLGDSALYLCASSLERASTDTQYFGPGTRLTVL.

As for this clone: The junction departs from germline at one end; a sequencing error may be responsible. CDR3 in DNA: TGTGCCAGCAGCTTGGATCACGCCGGGAGGTACTCACCCCTCCACTTC. It codes for CASSLDHAGRYSPLHF. This chain joins TRBV5-6 and TRBJ2-7, with TRBD2 identical over 7 bases. From germline, CDR1 is SGHDT and CDR2 YYEEEE. CDR3 size: 16 residues.

The J gene is TRBJ1-1, the V gene TRBV5-1; possible D gene TRBD1, 6 bases. The CDR3 is 15 residues long. The germline gives CDR1 SGHRS, CDR2 YFSETQ. The V end was cut by 0 bases, the J end by 2 bases, with 11 bases between. CDR3 sequence reads: CASSLAGGPNTEAFF. Here the CDR3 DNA reads TGCGCCAGCAGCTTGGCCGGGGGCCCAAACACTGAAGCTTTCTTT.

This clone was seen once. The rearrangement uses TRBV5-4 and TRBJ1-1; D perhaps matches TRBD1 (6 bases). This CDR3 is built from 15 residues. Trimming removed 2 bases at V and 0 bases at J, with 11 bases between. The germline CDR1 and CDR2 sequences are SGHNT and YYREEE (reference sequence). The CDR3 bases are TGTGCCAGCAGCTTTATTGACAGGATGAACACTGAAGCTTTCTTT. It encodes CASSFIDRMNTEAFF.

This clone was detected a few times. This chain links TRBV7-9 with TRBJ1-1; D remains unclear. V was clipped by 2 bases and J by 1 base, with 14 bases between them. Germline CDR1 reads SEHNR; CDR2 reads FQNEAQ (reference sequence). This CDR3 is built from 16 residues. CDR3 DNA: TGTGCCAGCAGCTTAAACCCGGACCTCAAGAACACTGAAGCTTTCTTT. It is translated as CASSLNPDLKNTEAFF.

This clone was detected only a few times. This chain uses TRBV18 with TRBJ2-1; the D call may be TRBD1 or TRBD2 (6 bases each). V was shortened by 3 bases and J by 0 bases, with 15 bases between the two germline ends. This CDR3 contains 17 residues. Germline assignment: CDR1 KGHSH and CDR2 LQKENI. CDR3 coding DNA: TGTGCCAGCTCACCTCAGTGGGGGGCCCTCTCCTACAATGAGCAGTTCTTC. Translation: CASSPQWGALSYNEQFF.

V is TRBV6-5 and J is TRBJ2-2; weak D call: TRBD1 (5 bases). Trimming removed 6 bases from V and 4 bases from J, with 12 bases in between. The CDR3 runs 14 residues. Germline V gene sequence: CDR1 MNHEY, CDR2 SVGAGI. The CDR3 DNA follows: TGTGCCAGCAGGCTGCAGGGTGGCACCGGGGAGCTGTTTTTT. It codes for CASRLQGGTGELFF.

This chain links TRBV18 with TRBJ2-7; D is ambiguous. Germline V gene data show CDR1 as KGHSH and CDR2 as LQKENI. The CDR3 consists of 13 residues. The V gene lost 2 bases and the J gene lost 0 bases, with 5 bases spanning the gap. The CDR3 loop reads CASSPDLSYEQYF. As DNA, the CDR3 is TGTGCCAGCTCACCAGACCTCTCCTACGAGCAGTACTTC.

The chain joins TRBV19 to TRBJ2-6, with 10 bases lining up with TRBD2. The V segment lost 5 bases and the J segment 2 bases; nucleotides outside the gene matches: 6. Germline-derived CDR1 and CDR2 are LNHDA and SQIVND (reference sequence). CDR3 length: 17 residues. The CDR3 nucleotides read TGTGCCAGTAGTTCGGGAGCGGGGGGGCCTGGGGCCAACGTCCTGACTTTC. Translating it yields CASSSGAGGPGANVLTF. Variable domain in full (rest from reference TRBV19 and TRBJ2-6): DGGITQSPKYLFRKEGQNVTLSCEQNLNHDAMYWYRQDPGQGLRLIYYSQIVNDFQKGDIAEGYSVSREKKESFPLTVTSAQKNPTAFYLCASSSGAGGPGANVLTFGAGSRLTVL.

The chain carries TRBV29-1 and TRBJ1-2; D uncertain. The germline gives CDR1 SQVTM, CDR2 ANQGSEA. Trimming shortened V by 7 bases and J by 2 bases, and 11 bases separated the two germline ends. This CDR3 has 12 amino acids. This CDR3 is CSALNRNYGYTF. In DNA, the CDR3 is TGCAGCGCTTTAAACCGGAACTATGGCTACACCTTC.

This sequence joins TRBV5-6 and TRBJ1-6, with no clear D. This CDR3 is 15 amino acids long. In germline, CDR1 is SGHDT, CDR2 YYEEEE. V was cut by 0 bases and J by 0 bases, with 4 bases left in between. In DNA form, the CDR3 reads TGTGCCAGCAGCTTGGCCGGCTCCTATAATTCACCCCTCCACTTT. Protein product: CASSLAGSYNSPLHF. Full variable domain (outside the CDR3, taken from reference TRBV5-6 and TRBJ1-6): DAGVTQSPTHLIKTRGQQVTLRCSPKSGHDTVSWYQQALGQGPQFIFQYYEEEERQRGNFPDRFSGHQFPNYSSELNVNALLLGDSALYLCASSLAGSYNSPLHFGNGTRLTVT.

J is TRBJ2-5 and V is TRBV5-1; D unclear. The germline V gene has CDR1 SGHRS and CDR2 YFSETQ. Trimming removed 0 bases from V and 5 bases from J, with 11 bases in between. This CDR3 spans 14 amino acids. The CDR3 DNA follows: TGCGCCAGCAGCTTGGGGCAGGCTGGGGAGACCCAGTACTTC. Translating gives CASSLGQAGETQYF.

The rearrangement links TRBV7-8 to TRBJ2-7; 7 positions agree with TRBD1. CDR1 and CDR2 (germline): SGHVS, FQNEAQ. The CDR3 is 14 residues long. Unmatched junction bases numbered 6, after V lost 5 bases and J lost 2 bases. The CDR3 sequence: CASSTPGQTYEQYF. For the CDR3, the DNA is TGTGCCAGCAGCACCCCGGGACAGACCTACGAGCAGTACTTC. Full variable domain (remainder filled in from reference TRBV7-8 and TRBJ2-7): GAGVSQSPRYKVAKRGQDVALRCDPISGHVSLFWYQQALGQGPEFLTYFQNEAQLDKSGLPSDRFFAERPEGSVSTLKIQRTQQEDSAVYLCASSTPGQTYEQYFGPGTRLTVT.

This chain links TRBV4-3 with TRBJ2-1; TRBD2 aligns across 8 bases. Germline V CDR1 and CDR2: LGHNA, YSLEER. The J segment lost 8 bases and the V segment lost 3 bases, leaving 12 bases of the junction unmatched. The CDR3 contains 16 residues. The CDR3 loop is CASSQGSGAHFDEQFF. For the CDR3, the DNA is TGCGCCAGCAGCCAGGGTAGCGGGGCCCATTTTGATGAGCAGTTCTTC.

This chain uses TRBV27 with TRBJ2-1, with TRBD2 matching over 8 bases. Per germline, CDR1 MNHEY and CDR2 SMNVEV (reference sequence). CDR3 size: 13 residues. J gave up 10 bases and V 10 bases, and 12 bases lay outside the gene matches. This CDR3 reads CAIGGGRGIEQFF. The CDR3 DNA sequence: TGTGCCATCGGGGGGGGGCGTGGGATAGAGCAGTTCTTC.

The chain links TRBV5-6 to TRBJ1-2; possible D gene TRBD1, 5 bases. The CDR3 is made up of 13 amino acids. The germline V and J ends were trimmed by 4 bases and 4 bases, with 11 bases remaining between them. Germline CDR1 reads SGHDT; CDR2 reads YYEEEE. In DNA form, the CDR3 reads TGTGCCAGCAGCCGACAGCCAACCTATGGCTACACCTTC. Amino acid sequence: CASSRQPTYGYTF.

The V gene is TRBV6-1, the J gene TRBJ1-1, with unresolved D. Germline values: CDR1 MNHNS, CDR2 SASEGT. Deletions cut 7 bases from V and 11 bases from J, with 20 bases between. The CDR3 length is 13 residues. CDR3 loop: CASNENGRGMAFF. The CDR3 DNA reads as TGTGCCAGCAACGAAAACGGGCGGGGAATGGCTTTCTTT.

The rearrangement joins TRBV7-9 to TRBJ1-4; D possibly corresponds to TRBD1 (5 bases). V shed 5 bases and J shed 8 bases, with 15 bases lying between them. The CDR3 runs to 14 residues. From germline, CDR1 is SEHNR and CDR2 FQNEAQ (reference sequence). The CDR3 sequence: CASSPIRGGEKLFF. The DNA of the CDR3 is TGTGCCAGCAGCCCGATAAGGGGCGGGGAAAAACTGTTTTTT.